This passage covers 10 T cell receptor beta chains from one sample sequenced in a study of T-cell reconstitution after alpha-beta-depleted transplantation in children. A TCRbeta library incorporating unique molecular identifiers was prepared. Using its own MiXCR run on the PCR reads, TCRdb lists one record per CDR3 protein. The sample comprises 150,000 to 200,000 distinct CDR3 sequences, about 6.4% of which are singletons, and 3% rests with the top ten. The source was PBMCs from the stem cell graft donor, collected from the stem cell graft. All receptors come from a human donor who donated a stem cell graft to a child with Wiskott-Aldrich syndrome.

This clonotype was counted ten times or more. This sequence joins TRBV12-3 or TRBV12-4 and TRBJ1-1; 8 positions match TRBD1. V was pared by 6 bases and J by 11 bases, with 8 bases of the junction left unmatched. This CDR3 has 12 residues. The CDR3 sequence: CASSPYRGYAFF. The CDR3 DNA follows: TGTGCCAGCAGCCCGTACAGGGGGTATGCTTTCTTT.

This clonotype was seen at least ten times. The V and J genes are TRBV10-3 and TRBJ2-5; 7 nucleotides line up with TRBD2. Trimming took 3 bases from V and 3 from J; bases not matched to a gene: 7. Per the germline V gene, CDR1 is ENHRY and CDR2 is SYGVKD. CDR3 size: 15 residues. For the CDR3, the DNA is TGTGCCATCAGTGAACGGCTAGCGGCTGAAGAGACCCAGTACTTC. Its protein product is CAISERLAAEETQYF.

This clonotype was recorded a few times. The chain is built from TRBV3-1 and TRBJ2-2, with 9 bases fitting TRBD2. V gave up 5 bases and J gave up 1 base; unmatched junction bases: 8. The length of the CDR3 is 17 residues. The germline gives CDR1 LGHDT, CDR2 YNNKEL (reference sequence). CDR3 sequence (DNA): TGTGCCAGCAGCACTCGAGGGACTAGCTGGAACACCGGGGAGCTGTTTTTT. This codes for CASSTRGTSWNTGELFF.

This clonotype was detected many times. V gene TRBV6-4 combines with J gene TRBJ2-1; the D is unclear. V was pared by 2 bases and J by 2 bases, with 10 bases between. CDR1 and CDR2 (germline): MRHNA, SNTAGT. The CDR3 totals 15 residues. CDR3 nucleotide sequence: TGTGCCAGCAGTGACGCGTCTGATCCCTACAATGAGCAGTTCTTC. Protein product: CASSDASDPYNEQFF.

V gene TRBV3-1 combines with J gene TRBJ2-5; D may be TRBD2 (7 bases). The CDR3 covers 17 residues. CDR1 is LGHDT and CDR2 is YNNKEL in the germline V gene (reference sequence). Trimming took off 4 bases at V and 4 bases at J, with 22 bases between the two ends. This chain's CDR3 is CASSPPWGRGRGETQYF. CDR3 coding DNA: TGTGCCAGCAGCCCCCCATGGGGGCGGGGGAGGGGAGAGACCCAGTACTTC.

This chain uses TRBV27 with TRBJ2-1; TRBD2 is a possible D gene (6 bases). CDR1 and CDR2 (germline): MNHEY, SMNVEV (reference sequence). V was shortened by 4 bases and J by 6 bases, with 22 bases between the two germline ends. The CDR3 runs 17 residues. This chain's CDR3 is CASSWDGRDSEGNEQFF. CDR3 sequence (DNA): TGTGCCAGCAGTTGGGACGGCCGGGACTCCGAGGGCAATGAGCAGTTCTTC.

This clonotype was recorded at least ten times. This chain uses TRBV4-3 with TRBJ2-6; D unclear. Germline values: CDR1 LGHNA, CDR2 YSLEER. The V and J ends lost 0 bases and 1 base respectively, with 10 bases between them. There are 17 residues in the CDR3. The CDR3 loop is CASSQDPSLSGANVLTF. CDR3 in DNA: TGCGCCAGCAGCCAAGACCCCTCCCTGTCTGGGGCCAACGTCCTGACTTTC.

This clonotype was recorded many times. This chain joins TRBV20-1 and TRBJ2-7; TRBD2 agrees at 9 bases. Germline CDR1 is DFQATT and CDR2 is SNEGSKA (reference sequence). Germline trimming cut 7 bases from V and 2 bases from J; bases unmatched to any gene: 9. The CDR3 loop spans 14 amino acids. CDR3 nucleotides: TGCAGTGAACACCCTAGCGGGGAGGCCTACGAGCAGTACTTC. Its translation is CSEHPSGEAYEQYF.

This clonotype was detected many times. The chain combines TRBV20-1 with TRBJ1-4; 7 bases align to TRBD1. The CDR3 is 12 amino acids. Trimming removed 5 bases from V and 6 bases from J; junction bases left unmatched: 3. From germline, CDR1 is DFQATT and CDR2 SNEGSKA (reference sequence). CDR3 bases: TGCAGTGCTGGGACAGATGATGAAAAACTGTTTTTT. Translation: CSAGTDDEKLFF.

This clonotype has ten or more counts. The rearrangement links TRBV29-1 to TRBJ1-1; 8 nucleotides agree with TRBD1. The CDR3 is 13 amino acids. Germline V gives CDR1 SQVTM, CDR2 ANQGSEA. V gave up 4 bases and J gave up 1 base; unmatched junction bases: 2. Here the CDR3 DNA reads TGCAGCGTTGTGGGACAGGCGAACACTGAAGCTTTCTTT. Residues: CSVVGQANTEAFF. Full variable domain (missing parts from reference TRBV29-1 and TRBJ1-1): SAVISQKPSRDICQRGTSLTIQCQVDSQVTMMFWYRQQPGQSLTLIATANQGSEATYESGFVIDKFPISRPNLTFSTLTVSNMSPEDSSIYLCSVVGQANTEAFFGQGTRLTVV.